A selection of T cell receptor beta chains follows, all from one sample in a study of blood T cell repertoires in COVID-19. Assay: immunoSEQ multiplex PCR; the TCRdb copy retains only in-frame clones and omits some. The data contain tens of thousands of clones, 60% to 75% of them singletons. The sample comprised peripheral blood. Receptors were obtained from a woman in her 70s with acute or convalescent COVID-19. CDR3s include the opening cysteine and the closing phenylalanine or tryptophan. Each record gives: D gene, clone size, V gene, J gene, CDR3 protein, CDR3 DNA. A D gene is named only where the DNA matches it firmly. Where a row states a size, it is once, few, many or the class of an expanded clone; other rows omit it.

d_gene: TRBD1; abundance: .; v_gene: TRBV19; j_gene: TRBJ1-5; CDR3aa: CASTTGTGLTF; CDR3nt: TGTGCCAGTACTACCGGGACAGGGCTCACCTTT
d_gene: TRBD1; abundance: once; v_gene: TRBV12-3/TRBV12-4; j_gene: TRBJ1-2; CDR3aa: CASRSGTGYGYTF; CDR3nt: TGTGCCAGCAGGTCCGGGACAGGGTATGGCTACACCTTC
d_gene: .; abundance: .; v_gene: TRBV5-1; j_gene: TRBJ1-1; CDR3aa: CASSLEEGRTEAFF; CDR3nt: TGCGCCAGCAGCTTGGAGGAGGGTAGGACTGAAGCTTTCTTT
d_gene: TRBD1; abundance: .; v_gene: TRBV5-4; j_gene: TRBJ1-1; CDR3aa: CASSSVGGTGSAFF; CDR3nt: TGTGCCAGCAGCTCCGTAGGCGGGACAGGGAGCGCTTTCTTT
d_gene: .; abundance: few; v_gene: TRBV7-9; j_gene: TRBJ1-2; CDR3aa: CASSLPEAGHYGYTF; CDR3nt: TGTGCCAGCAGCTTACCCGAGGCAGGGCACTATGGCTACACCTTC
d_gene: .; abundance: once; v_gene: TRBV27; j_gene: TRBJ2-7; CDR3aa: CASRPRRDSYEQYF; CDR3nt: TGTGCCAGTCGCCCTAGGAGGGACAGCTACGAGCAGTACTTC
d_gene: TRBD1; abundance: .; v_gene: TRBV28; j_gene: TRBJ1-2; CDR3aa: CASSLSQGLANYGYTF; CDR3nt: TGTGCCAGCAGTTTGTCACAGGGGCTTGCTAACTATGGCTACACCTTC
d_gene: .; abundance: few; v_gene: TRBV10-1; j_gene: TRBJ2-7; CDR3aa: CASSESIPKGEGEQYF; CDR3nt: TGCGCCAGCAGTGAGTCGATACCTAAAGGGGAAGGCGAGCAGTACTTC
d_gene: .; abundance: .; v_gene: TRBV5-1; j_gene: TRBJ1-1; CDR3aa: CASSFKGQNTEAFF; CDR3nt: TGCGCCAGCAGCTTTAAGGGACAGAACACTGAAGCTTTCTTT
d_gene: .; abundance: .; v_gene: TRBV27; j_gene: TRBJ1-2; CDR3aa: CASSLRGSNYGYTF; CDR3nt: TGTGCCAGCAGCCTCCGAGGTTCAAACTATGGCTACACCTTC
d_gene: TRBD1; abundance: .; v_gene: TRBV5-4; j_gene: TRBJ1-1; CDR3aa: CASSLGQGRTEAFF; CDR3nt: TGTGCCAGCAGCTTGGGACAGGGTCGGACTGAAGCTTTCTTT
d_gene: TRBD1; abundance: .; v_gene: TRBV10-3; j_gene: TRBJ2-3; CDR3aa: CAITSDRETDTQYF; CDR3nt: TGTGCCATCACCTCGGACAGGGAAACAGATACGCAGTATTTT
d_gene: TRBD2; abundance: .; v_gene: TRBV3-1/TRBV3-2; j_gene: TRBJ2-5; CDR3aa: CASSPRTSGETQYF; CDR3nt: TGTGCCAGCAGCCCGAGGACTAGCGGGGAGACCCAGTACTTC
d_gene: .; abundance: .; v_gene: TRBV4-2; j_gene: TRBJ1-2; CDR3aa: CASSQAGSGYGYTF; CDR3nt: TGTGCCAGCAGCCAAGCAGGCAGTGGATACGGCTACACCTTC
d_gene: TRBD2; abundance: .; v_gene: TRBV28; j_gene: TRBJ2-3; CDR3aa: CASSWLAGVADTQYF; CDR3nt: TGTGCCAGCAGTTGGTTAGCGGGAGTGGCAGATACGCAGTATTTT
d_gene: .; abundance: .; v_gene: TRBV7-2; j_gene: TRBJ1-4; CDR3aa: CASSLDGRRGEKLFF; CDR3nt: TGTGCCAGCAGCTTAGACGGGAGAAGGGGTGAAAAACTGTTTTTT
d_gene: .; abundance: .; v_gene: TRBV28; j_gene: TRBJ2-3; CDR3aa: CASSFVAGTDTQYF; CDR3nt: TGTGCCAGCAGTTTTGTAGCGGGCACAGATACGCAGTATTTT
d_gene: TRBD1; abundance: .; v_gene: TRBV7-2; j_gene: TRBJ2-6; CDR3aa: CASSPWTGGAGANVLTF; CDR3nt: TGTGCCAGCAGCCCATGGACAGGGGGTGCTGGGGCCAACGTCCTGACTTTC
d_gene: TRBD2; abundance: .; v_gene: TRBV28; j_gene: TRBJ2-7; CDR3aa: CASSLWGGRDGEQYF; CDR3nt: TGTGCCAGCAGTTTATGGGGCGGGAGGGACGGCGAGCAGTACTTC
d_gene: TRBD2; abundance: .; v_gene: TRBV5-1; j_gene: TRBJ2-1; CDR3aa: CASSLDGGAREQFF; CDR3nt: TGCGCCAGCAGCTTGGACGGGGGGGCCAGAGAGCAGTTCTTC
d_gene: TRBD1; abundance: .; v_gene: TRBV25-1; j_gene: TRBJ1-1; CDR3aa: CASSAPGQGGTEAFF; CDR3nt: TGTGCCAGCAGTGCCCCCGGACAGGGAGGCACTGAAGCTTTCTTT
d_gene: .; abundance: .; v_gene: TRBV6-5; j_gene: TRBJ2-6; CDR3aa: CASSYWGDGANVLTF; CDR3nt: TGTGCCAGCAGTTACTGGGGGGACGGGGCCAACGTCCTGACTTTC
d_gene: .; abundance: .; v_gene: TRBV10-3; j_gene: TRBJ1-1; CDR3aa: CASTKSTGNTEAFF; CDR3nt: TGTGCCAGTACTAAATCGACAGGAAACACTGAAGCTTTCTTT
d_gene: .; abundance: .; v_gene: TRBV18; j_gene: TRBJ1-5; CDR3aa: CASSSSLVQISNQPQHF; CDR3nt: TGTGCCAGCTCGTCATCTTTGGTACAAATTAGCAATCAGCCCCAGCATTTT
d_gene: .; abundance: .; v_gene: TRBV14; j_gene: TRBJ2-7; CDR3aa: CASSPEVSPGYSYEQYF; CDR3nt: TGTGCCAGCAGCCCCGAAGTTTCCCCGGGGTACTCCTACGAGCAGTACTTC
d_gene: .; abundance: .; v_gene: TRBV20-1; j_gene: TRBJ1-4; CDR3aa: CSASRGEKLFF; CDR3nt: TGCAGTGCTAGTCGCGGTGAAAAACTGTTTTTT